Included here is one T cell receptor (beta chain) sequence, with context. After removal of 6 bases from V and 2 bases from J, the junction contained 5 bases not matched to a gene. The germline CDR1 and CDR2 sequences are KGHSH and LQKENI. The CDR3 consists of 14 residues. Authors' processing steps: Reference gene primer amplification yielded estimated nucleated cell counts. Produced via immunoSEQ multiplex PCR; TCRdb's table is partial and in-frame only. D and trimming come from the DNA, and the V and J calls and clone size come from that table. Of some 170,000 clones listed, 87% were seen once; the top ten hold around 1.5%. The data were taken from a study of blood T cell repertoires in COVID-19. Study at large: Donors in the United States, Italy and Spain gave samples during acute or convalescent COVID-19. PBMCs, B-cell-depleted T cells, or T cells provided the cDNA or gDNA that made up the material.

Sequenced: peripheral blood. This TCR derives from a woman aged 50 to 60 with acute or convalescent COVID-19. The chain employs TRBV18 and TRBJ2-3; 7 bases map to TRBD2. Here the CDR3 reads CASSPGLVTDTQYF. In nucleotides, the CDR3 is TGTGCCAGCTCCCCCGGACTAGTCACAGATACGCAGTATTTT.